Sequencing of this T cell receptor beta chain was carried out in a study of shared T cell receptors in the human thymus. Generated by immunoSEQ multiplex PCR, the TCRdb table keeps only in-frame clones and is missing some. In the table there are 720,000 or so clones, 75% to 90% of which are singletons. Trimming took 4 bases from V and 2 from J, leaving 9 bases between them. This CDR3 contains 13 residues. Germline V gives CDR1 KGHSH, CDR2 LQKENI. These data were likewise used in another study, on human thymus T cells. That work states: Thymic material originated from resections removed in the course of corrective heart surgery. Thymic as well as blood repertoires seemed to favor certain V and J genes unevenly. Among unrelated individuals, related research reported thymic repertoires that overlapped highly.

Specimen: thymocytes. The TCR sequence derives from a girl less than two years old with a congenital heart defect. The gene calls are TRBV18 and TRBJ2-7; D is uncertain. CDR3 bases: TGTGCCAGCTCACTTCTTCTAGCCTACGAGCAGTACTTC. It yields the protein CASSLLLAYEQYF.